This entry lists 29 T cell receptor beta chains sequenced from one sample in a study of beta chain features in type 1 diabetes. The study's findings and limits: TCRB CDR3s from Type 1 diabetes patients were moderately but significantly shorter in all four CD4+ subsets.

What these receptors recognize is not known. The entirety of the isolated RNA underwent reverse transcription, so expressed TCRB transcripts were sequenced. TCRdb's copy holds only in-frame clones and misses some; the assay was immunoSEQ multiplex PCR. In the table there are 200,000 to 300,000 clones, under 13% of which are singletons. The sample was naive CD4+ T cells from blood. These receptors all stem from a young man with type 1 diabetes.

This chain joins TRBV30 and TRBJ1-3; no clear D. CDR3 length equals 13 residues. Trimming took off 5 bases at V and 7 bases at J, with 15 bases between the two ends. Looked up from germline, CDR1 is GTSNPN and CDR2 is SVGIG (reference sequence). The CDR3 region has the DNA TGTGCCTGGGGGAGAGATCAAAGGAACACCATATATTTT. Its protein product is CAWGRDQRNTIYF.

There are a few counts of this clone. This chain links TRBV6-5 with TRBJ1-6; D is uncertain. The CDR3 is made up of 16 amino acids. Germline values: CDR1 MNHEY, CDR2 SVGAGI. Trimming took 0 bases from V and 9 from J, leaving 15 bases between them. In nucleotides, the CDR3 is TGTGCCAGCAGTTACTCGATGTCGGGGTCGAGTTCACCCCTCCACTTT. Translating gives CASSYSMSGSSSPLHF.

The chain employs TRBV19 and TRBJ1-3; D is ambiguous. V was cut by 3 bases and J by 4 bases, with 4 bases left in between. Germline V gene sequence: CDR1 LNHDA, CDR2 SQIVND (reference sequence). The CDR3 runs to 12 residues. The CDR3 bases are TGTGCCAGTAGTATCCCGGGAAACACCATATATTTT. Translation gives CASSIPGNTIYF. Full variable domain (missing parts from reference TRBV19 and TRBJ1-3): DGGITQSPKYLFRKEGQNVTLSCEQNLNHDAMYWYRQDPGQGLRLIYYSQIVNDFQKGDIAEGYSVSREKKESFPLTVTSAQKNPTAFYLCASSIPGNTIYFGEGSWLTVV.

This sequence joins TRBV4-2 and TRBJ2-5, with TRBD2 matching 9 bases. This CDR3 is 15 amino acids long. Trimming took 0 bases from V and 5 from J; bases not matched to a gene: 4. Looked up from germline, CDR1 is LGHNA and CDR2 is YNFKEQ. CDR3 region: CASSQDGAGGETQYF. The DNA of the CDR3 is TGTGCCAGCAGCCAAGACGGGGCGGGGGGGGAGACCCAGTACTTC.

There are a few counts of this clone. The V call is TRBV7-8, the J call TRBJ1-6; TRBD1 matches 11 bases. Germline CDR1 is SGHVS and CDR2 is FQNEAQ. V gave up 5 bases and J gave up 9 bases; unmatched junction bases: 6. This CDR3 spans 15 amino acids. This CDR3 reads CASSEPGQGVSPLHF. The CDR3 DNA is TGTGCCAGCAGCGAACCGGGACAGGGGGTTTCACCCCTCCACTTT.

A few counts support this clone. The chain employs TRBV25-1 and TRBJ1-3; D gene ambiguous. V was trimmed by 3 bases and J by 0 bases, leaving 6 bases between them. The length of the CDR3 is 14 residues. CDR1 and CDR2 (germline): MGHDK, SYGVNS. The CDR3 here is CASSDQFSGNTIYF. CDR3 bases: TGTGCCAGCAGTGACCAGTTCTCTGGAAACACCATATATTTT.

The gene calls are TRBV2 and TRBJ1-6, with D hard to call. This CDR3 is 12 amino acids long. The V end lost 8 bases, the J end lost 9 bases, and 11 bases lay between the germline ends. Per germline, CDR1 SNHLY and CDR2 FYNNEI. CDR3: CASARAGSPLHF. The CDR3 coding sequence is TGTGCCAGCGCACGAGCGGGTTCACCCCTCCACTTT.

V gene TRBV6-8 combines with J gene TRBJ1-1; D unclear. The CDR3 sequence is 11 residues long. Per germline, CDR1 MNHGY and CDR2 SAAAGT. CDR3 coding DNA: TGTACCGGGGAACCACTGACTGAAGCTTTCTTT. This sequence encodes CTGEPLTEAFF.

This clone showed up just once. The rearrangement joins TRBV5-6 to TRBJ2-1; 8 bases are a match to TRBD2. The V gene's germline CDR1 is SGHDT and CDR2 YYEEEE. This CDR3 has 15 residues. V shed 6 bases, J shed 2 bases, and the junction held 7 bases outside the gene matches. CDR3 DNA sequence: TGTGCCAGCACCCCCGGGACTAGAACCTACAATGAGCAGTTCTTC. Translating gives CASTPGTRTYNEQFF.

The chain links TRBV11-2 to TRBJ1-6, with a possible D match to TRBD1 (6 bases). V was shortened by 1 base and J by 7 bases, with 11 bases between the two germline ends. The germline V gene encodes CDR1 SGHAT and CDR2 FQNNGV. The CDR3 loop spans 15 amino acids. In nucleotides, the CDR3 is TGTGCCAGCAGCTTAGGCACAGGGTGGAATTCACCCCTCCACTTT. Amino acid sequence: CASSLGTGWNSPLHF. Drawing the rest from reference TRBV11-2 and TRBJ1-6, the complete variable domain is EAGVAQSPRYKIIEKRQSVAFWCNPISGHATLYWYQQILGQGPKLLIQFQNNGVVDDSQLPKDRFSAERLKGVDSTLKIQPAKLEDSAVYLCASSLGTGWNSPLHFGNGTRLTVT.

This clone was detected only a few times. The chain uses TRBV6-5 and TRBJ2-5; D is ambiguous. V was cut by 5 bases and J by 2 bases, with 9 bases left in between. Germline CDR1 and CDR2: MNHEY and SVGAGI. This CDR3 is 13 amino acids long. CDR3 bases: TGTGCCAGCAGTAGAGCGTTTCAAGAGACCCAGTACTTC. Protein sequence: CASSRAFQETQYF.

This chain links TRBV29-1 with TRBJ1-2, with 7 bases identical to TRBD1. This CDR3 is built from 12 residues. Losses at the gene ends were 4 bases for V and 3 bases for J; bases not matched to a gene: 2. Germline CDR1 is SQVTM and CDR2 is ANQGSEA. The DNA for the CDR3 is TGCAGCGTTGGAGGGGGCGACTATGGCTACACCTTC. Its translation is CSVGGGDYGYTF.

As concerns this clone: Other nucleotide sequences in the sample specify the same CDR3. This chain links TRBV9 with TRBJ1-1, with unresolved D. V was clipped by 2 bases and J by 0 bases, with 11 bases between them. CDR1 is SGDLS, CDR2 YYNGEE, per germline. The CDR3 totals 15 residues. The DNA for the CDR3 is TGTGCCAGCAGCGTCGCGGGCGGGATGAACACTGAAGCTTTCTTT. It encodes CASSVAGGMNTEAFF.

This clone appeared a few times. The chain links TRBV11-2 to TRBJ2-3; 15 positions match TRBD2. J lost 0 bases, V lost 5 bases, and 9 bases had no gene match. CDR1 is SGHAT, CDR2 FQNNGV, per germline. The CDR3 contains 19 residues. This CDR3 is CASSPTRTSGGDSTDTQYF. For the CDR3, the DNA is TGTGCCAGCAGCCCGACCCGGACTAGCGGGGGGGACAGCACAGATACGCAGTATTTT.

The J gene is TRBJ1-6, the V gene TRBV11-2, with TRBD1 matching over 7 bases. Unmatched junction bases numbered 7, after V lost 5 bases and J lost 12 bases. From germline, CDR1 is SGHAT and CDR2 FQNNGV. The CDR3 is 13 residues long. Here the CDR3 reads CASSPRDSQPLHF. The CDR3 DNA is TGTGCCAGCAGCCCAAGGGACAGCCAACCCCTCCACTTT.

CDR3 loop: CASSARLQSDTQYF. CDR3 coding DNA: TGTGCCAGCAGTGCTAGGCTACAATCAGATACGCAGTATTTT. The chain couples TRBV25-1 to TRBJ2-3, with D hard to call. V lost 4 bases to trimming and J lost 4 bases, with 12 bases between them. The CDR3 covers 14 residues. Per the germline V gene, CDR1 is MGHDK and CDR2 is SYGVNS.

This clone was detected a few times. J is TRBJ2-7 and V is TRBV25-1; D is perhaps TRBD1 (6 bases). Between the trimmed V and J ends, which lost 3 bases and 3 bases, there was a span of 21 bases. The germline CDR1 and CDR2 sequences are MGHDK and SYGVNS. CDR3 length: 17 amino acids. DNA of the CDR3: TGTGCCAGCAGTGACCTAAGGGACACCCTTGTGTTCTACGAGCAGTACTTC. Its protein is CASSDLRDTLVFYEQYF.

The chain has TRBV25-1 and TRBJ1-1; no clear D gene. The CDR3 extends over 11 amino acids. V was shortened by 6 bases and J by 2 bases, with 4 bases between the two germline ends. CDR1 is MGHDK, CDR2 SYGVNS, per germline. The CDR3 is CASSRNTEAFF. The CDR3 DNA reads as TGTGCCAGCAGCAGAAACACTGAAGCTTTCTTT.

This clone was detected only once. This chain uses TRBV6-5 with TRBJ2-5; 7 nucleotides agree with TRBD2. CDR1 MNHEY and CDR2 SVGAGI come from the germline V gene. The ends lost 4 bases at V and 1 base at J; junction bases unmatched: 0. CDR3 length equals 13 residues. The CDR3 spells CASSWTSQETQYF. The CDR3 DNA follows: TGTGCCAGCAGTTGGACTAGCCAAGAGACCCAGTACTTC.

The chain couples TRBV11-2 to TRBJ2-4, with D uncertain. The CDR3 is made up of 16 amino acids. The V gene's germline CDR1 is SGHAT and CDR2 FQNNGV. V shed 0 bases and J shed 0 bases, with 9 bases lying between them. CDR3 region: CASSLDLATAKNIQYF. As DNA, the CDR3 is TGTGCCAGCAGCTTAGATCTGGCCACAGCCAAAAACATTCAGTACTTC.

The chain joins TRBV11-2 to TRBJ2-2; TRBD1 aligns across 7 bases. With V trimmed by 6 bases and J by 1 base, 8 bases remained unmatched. Germline lookup yields CDR1 SGHAT and CDR2 FQNNGV. This CDR3 region has 16 residues. This CDR3 reads CASRNQGQLNTGELFF. The CDR3 bases are TGTGCCAGCAGAAACCAGGGACAGCTGAACACCGGGGAGCTGTTTTTT.

This clone has just a few counts. This chain links TRBV2 with TRBJ2-5; D possibly corresponds to TRBD1 (6 bases). This CDR3 comprises 14 residues. Germline CDR1 SNHLY, CDR2 FYNNEI. The ends were cut back, 6 bases at V and 2 bases at J, with 13 bases in the middle. The CDR3 spells CASSPGTQQETQYF. The CDR3 DNA reads as TGTGCCAGCAGCCCCGGGACACAACAAGAGACCCAGTACTTC.

CDR3 residues: CASSPPGSDTQYF. CDR3 nucleotides: TGTGCCAGCAGCCCACCGGGTTCAGATACGCAGTATTTT. The chain uses TRBV27 and TRBJ2-3; D remains ambiguous. Trimming removed 6 bases at V and 4 bases at J, with 11 bases between. CDR3 length: 13 amino acids. Looked up from germline, CDR1 is MNHEY and CDR2 is SMNVEV (reference sequence).

The chain combines TRBV5-1 with TRBJ2-5; D ambiguous. The CDR3 has 12 amino acids. Trimming cost V 4 bases and J 1 base, with 5 bases left between them. CDR1 is SGHRS, CDR2 YFSETQ, per germline. The CDR3, as DNA: TGCGCCAGCAGCGAACTCCAAGAGACCCAGTACTTC. Encoded protein: CASSELQETQYF.

Only a few counts were recorded for this clone. The gene calls are TRBV7-8 and TRBJ2-6; no firm D call. Trimming cost V 4 bases and J 0 bases, with 13 bases left between them. The V gene's germline CDR1 is SGHVS and CDR2 FQNEAQ. The CDR3 contains 17 residues. The chain's CDR3 is CASSSRYPRSGANVLTF. In DNA form, the CDR3 reads TGTGCCAGCAGCTCTCGGTACCCGCGCTCTGGGGCCAACGTCCTGACTTTC.

This clone was observed a handful of times. The V and J genes are TRBV7-9 and TRBJ1-4; no clear D gene. V dropped 11 bases and J dropped 4 bases, with 8 bases sitting between them. Germline V gives CDR1 SEHNR, CDR2 FQNEAQ (reference sequence). This CDR3 has 11 amino acids. The CDR3, as DNA: TGTGCCGGAGAGTATAATGAAAAACTGTTTTTT. Its protein product is CAGEYNEKLFF.

This clone was counted a few times. V gene TRBV9 combines with J gene TRBJ2-7, with D perhaps TRBD2 (6 bases). V lost 0 bases and J lost 2, with 15 bases in between. Per germline, CDR1 SGDLS and CDR2 YYNGEE. CDR3 size: 16 residues. CDR3 sequence (DNA): TGTGCCAGCAGCGTAGACCCTCGGGGGAGTCCCTACGAGCAGTACTTC. The encoded protein is CASSVDPRGSPYEQYF. Complete variable domain (other parts from reference TRBV9 and TRBJ2-7): DSGVTQTPKHLITATGQRVTLRCSPRSGDLSVYWYQQSLDQGLQFLIQYYNGEERAKGNILERFSAQQFPDLHSELNLSSLELGDSALYFCASSVDPRGSPYEQYFGPGTRLTVT.

The J gene is TRBJ2-5, the V gene TRBV19, with TRBD1 identical over 8 bases. The V gene end was trimmed by 4 bases and the J gene end by 2 bases; junction bases not matched to a gene: 3. This CDR3 has 14 amino acids. The germline gives CDR1 LNHDA, CDR2 SQIVND (reference sequence). The CDR3 nucleotides read TGTGCCAGTAGTAAAAGGACAGGGCAAGAGACCCAGTACTTC. Translated, it gives CASSKRTGQETQYF.

V is TRBV25-1 and J is TRBJ1-6; D perhaps matches TRBD1 (6 bases). The V gene lost 6 bases and the J gene lost 8 bases, with 14 bases spanning the gap. CDR1 and CDR2 (germline): MGHDK, SYGVNS. CDR3 length equals 14 residues. In DNA, the CDR3 is TGTGCCAGCAGGCGGCAGGGGCGGGATTCACCCCTCCACTTT. It is translated as CASRRQGRDSPLHF.